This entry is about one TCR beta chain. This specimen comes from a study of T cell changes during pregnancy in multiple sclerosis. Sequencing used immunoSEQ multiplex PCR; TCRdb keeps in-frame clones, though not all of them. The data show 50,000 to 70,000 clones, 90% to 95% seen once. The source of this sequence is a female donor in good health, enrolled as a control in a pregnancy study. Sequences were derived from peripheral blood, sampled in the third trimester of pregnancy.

CDR3 nucleotides: TGTGCCAGCTCCCGGGGGACTTATGAGCAGTTCTTC. Its protein is CASSRGTYEQFF. The chain carries TRBV18 and TRBJ2-1; a weak D match, TRBD2 (6 bases). The CDR3 runs to 12 residues. Germline loops: CDR1 KGHSH, CDR2 LQKENI. Trimming shortened V by 6 bases and J by 8 bases, and 11 bases separated the two germline ends.